This TCR beta chain was recorded in a study of regulatory T cells in long-lasting Graves disease. Germline assignment: CDR1 SGHNT and CDR2 YENEEA. The CDR3 contains 17 residues. This clonotype was seen a few times. An end of the junction does not agree with germline; a read error may underlie this. Construction of TCR beta libraries relied on iRepertoire HTBI primers and on Arm-PCR targeting CDR3 regions. TCRdb itself ran the multiplex PCR reads through MiXCR, one entry per CDR3 protein. The sample yields 200,000 to 250,000 distinct CDR3 sequences, less than 20% seen once. As to time point: newly diagnosed GD, antithyroid drugs for less than 3 months. Making the TCR library involved RNA that had been extracted from PBMCs. This sample was also put to use in a study of T cells in Graves' hyperthyroidism and ophthalmopathy.

The TCR originated in a woman aged 25 to 45 with Graves disease. Sample: peripheral blood mononuclear cells (PBMCs), taken at new diagnosis, from a patient treated with antithyroid drugs. The chain couples TRBV11-3 to TRBJ1-6; 7 bases fit TRBD1. The CDR3 sequence is CAGSLAGAGGGISPLHF. The CDR3 DNA is TGTGCCGGCAGCTTAGCTGGGGCAGGGGGTGGCATTTCACCCCTCCACTTT. The variable domain in full, with the rest retrieved from reference TRBV11-3 and TRBJ1-6, is EAGVVQSPRYKIIEKKQPVAFWCNPISGHNTLYWYLQNLGQGPELLIRYENEEAVDDSQLPKDRFSAERLKGVDSTLKIQPAELGDSAVYLCAGSLAGAGGGISPLHFGNGTRLTVT.